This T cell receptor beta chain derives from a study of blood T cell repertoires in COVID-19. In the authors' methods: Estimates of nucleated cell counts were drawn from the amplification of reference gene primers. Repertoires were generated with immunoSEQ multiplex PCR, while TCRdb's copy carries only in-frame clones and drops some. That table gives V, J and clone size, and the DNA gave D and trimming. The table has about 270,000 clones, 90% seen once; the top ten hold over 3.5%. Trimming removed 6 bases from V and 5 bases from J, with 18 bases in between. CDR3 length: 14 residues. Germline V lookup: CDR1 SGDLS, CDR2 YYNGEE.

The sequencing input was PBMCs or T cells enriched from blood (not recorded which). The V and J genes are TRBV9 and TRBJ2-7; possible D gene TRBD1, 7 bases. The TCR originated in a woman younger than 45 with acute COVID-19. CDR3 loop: CASTSGGPGDEQYF. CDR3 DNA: TGTGCCAGCACTTCAGGGGGGCCTGGCGACGAGCAGTACTTC. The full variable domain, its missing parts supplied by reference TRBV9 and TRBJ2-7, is DSGVTQTPKHLITATGQRVTLRCSPRSGDLSVYWYQQSLDQGLQFLIQYYNGEERAKGNILERFSAQQFPDLHSELNLSSLELGDSALYFCASTSGGPGDEQYFGPGTRLTVT.